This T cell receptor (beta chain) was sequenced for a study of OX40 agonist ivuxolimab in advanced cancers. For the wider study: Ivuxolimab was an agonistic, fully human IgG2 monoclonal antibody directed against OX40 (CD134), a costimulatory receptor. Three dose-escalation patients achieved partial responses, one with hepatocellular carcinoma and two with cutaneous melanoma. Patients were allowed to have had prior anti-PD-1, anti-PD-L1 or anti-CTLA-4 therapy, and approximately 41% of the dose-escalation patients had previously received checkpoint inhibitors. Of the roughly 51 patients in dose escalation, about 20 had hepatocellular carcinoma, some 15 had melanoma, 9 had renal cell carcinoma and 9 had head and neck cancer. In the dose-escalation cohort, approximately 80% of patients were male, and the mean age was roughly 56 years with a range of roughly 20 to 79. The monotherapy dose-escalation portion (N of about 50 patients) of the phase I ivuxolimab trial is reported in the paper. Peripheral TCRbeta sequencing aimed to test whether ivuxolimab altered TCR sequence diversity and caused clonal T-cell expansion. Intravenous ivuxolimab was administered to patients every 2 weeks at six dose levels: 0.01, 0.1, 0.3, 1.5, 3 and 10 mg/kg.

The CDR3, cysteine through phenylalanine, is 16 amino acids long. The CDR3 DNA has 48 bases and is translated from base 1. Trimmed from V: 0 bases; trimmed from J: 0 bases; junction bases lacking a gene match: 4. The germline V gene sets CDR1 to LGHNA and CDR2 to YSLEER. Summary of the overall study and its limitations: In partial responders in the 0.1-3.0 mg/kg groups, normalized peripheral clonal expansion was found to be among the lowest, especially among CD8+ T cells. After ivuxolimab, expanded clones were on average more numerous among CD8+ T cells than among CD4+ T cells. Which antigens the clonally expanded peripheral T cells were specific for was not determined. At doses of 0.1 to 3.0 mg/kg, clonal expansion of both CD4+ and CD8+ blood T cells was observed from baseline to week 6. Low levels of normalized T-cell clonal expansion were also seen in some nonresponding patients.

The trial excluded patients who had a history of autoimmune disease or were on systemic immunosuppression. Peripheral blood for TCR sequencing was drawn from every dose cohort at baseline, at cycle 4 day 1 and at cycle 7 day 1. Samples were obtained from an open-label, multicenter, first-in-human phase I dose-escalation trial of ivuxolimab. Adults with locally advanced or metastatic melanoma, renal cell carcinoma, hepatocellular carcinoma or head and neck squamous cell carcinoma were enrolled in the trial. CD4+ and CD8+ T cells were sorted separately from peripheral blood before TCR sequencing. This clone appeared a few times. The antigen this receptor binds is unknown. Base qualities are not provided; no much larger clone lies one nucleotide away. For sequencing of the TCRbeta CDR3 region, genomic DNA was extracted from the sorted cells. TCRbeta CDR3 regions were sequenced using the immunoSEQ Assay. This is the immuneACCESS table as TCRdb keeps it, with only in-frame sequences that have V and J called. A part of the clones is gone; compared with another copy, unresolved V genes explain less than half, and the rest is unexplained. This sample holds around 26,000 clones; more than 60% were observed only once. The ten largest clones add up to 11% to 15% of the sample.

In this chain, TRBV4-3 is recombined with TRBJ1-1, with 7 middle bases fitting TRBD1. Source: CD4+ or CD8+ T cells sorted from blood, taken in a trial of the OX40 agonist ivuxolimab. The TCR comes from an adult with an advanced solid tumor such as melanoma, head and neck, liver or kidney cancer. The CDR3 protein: CASSQDQGTVNTEAFF. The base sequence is TGCGCCAGCAGCCAAGATCAAGGGACAGTGAACACTGAAGCTTTCTTT.